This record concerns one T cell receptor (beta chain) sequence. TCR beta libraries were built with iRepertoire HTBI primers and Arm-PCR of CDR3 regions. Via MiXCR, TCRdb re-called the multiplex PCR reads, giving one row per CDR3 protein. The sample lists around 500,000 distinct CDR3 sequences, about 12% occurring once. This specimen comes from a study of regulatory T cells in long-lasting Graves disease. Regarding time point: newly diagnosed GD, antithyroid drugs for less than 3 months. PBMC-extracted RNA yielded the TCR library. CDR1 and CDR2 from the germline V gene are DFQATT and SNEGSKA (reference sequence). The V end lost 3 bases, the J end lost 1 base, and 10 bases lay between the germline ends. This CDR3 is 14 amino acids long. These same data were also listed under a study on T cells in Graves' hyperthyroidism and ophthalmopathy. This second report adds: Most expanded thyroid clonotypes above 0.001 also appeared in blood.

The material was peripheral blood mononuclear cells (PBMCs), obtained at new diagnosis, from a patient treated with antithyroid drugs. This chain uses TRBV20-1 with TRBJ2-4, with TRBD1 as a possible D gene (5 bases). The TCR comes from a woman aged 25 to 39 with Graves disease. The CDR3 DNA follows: TGCAGTGCTAGGAAGGGGCTGGCCAAAAACATTCAGTACTTC. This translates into CSARKGLAKNIQYF.